This T cell receptor (beta chain) was sequenced during a study of response to subunit inactivated influenza vaccine. TCRdb used MiXCR to reprocess the RT-PCR reads, holding one entry per CDR3 protein. This table holds 500,000 to 600,000 distinct CDR3 sequences, around 10% found once. Germline lookup yields CDR1 DFQATT and CDR2 SNEGSKA (reference sequence). Losses at the gene ends were 5 bases for V and 5 bases for J; bases not matched to a gene: 11. This CDR3 comprises 14 residues. These data were likewise used in another study, on T cells expressing NK-cell markers. That source reports: For TCR beta, cDNA was produced by 5'RACE template switching with UMIs. Only alpha-beta TCR T cells were sorted in several experiments, using an anti-gamma-delta TCR antibody. NKG2C+ dominant clonotype frequencies in a handful of donors were roughly 1.0-7.5% of CD8+ T cells. The study found these clonotypes also leading the CD3+CD56-NKG2C+ fraction in several donors.

The sample here was PBMCs from blood, taken on the day of vaccination. The rearrangement links TRBV20-1 to TRBJ2-7; 8 positions match TRBD2. This TCR was recovered from a middle-aged man who received an inactivated influenza vaccine. The CDR3 here is CSARGGASGHEQYF. The CDR3 bases are TGCAGTGCTCGAGGGGGAGCTAGCGGGCACGAGCAGTACTTC.